A single sample gave rise to the 21 T cell receptor beta chains below, sequenced in a study of blood T cell repertoires in COVID-19. Method: immunoSEQ multiplex PCR; TCRdb's copy keeps in-frame clones and lacks some. Here the sample spans around 27,000 clones, approximately 93% being singletons. Sequenced input: peripheral blood. The source is a human donor with active COVID-19. The donor label of this sample is uncertain.

V gene TRBV29-1 combines with J gene TRBJ2-5, with a weak D call TRBD1 (6 bases). CDR1 SQVTM and CDR2 ANQGSEA come from the germline V gene. Trimming left V 7 bases short and J 4 bases short, with 16 bases between. The CDR3 extends over 13 amino acids. The CDR3, as DNA: TGCAGCGGGGCCGGGACACAAGCAGAGACCCAGTACTTC. This encodes CSGAGTQAETQYF. The entire variable domain, with the rest obtained from reference TRBV29-1 and TRBJ2-5, is as follows: SAVISQKPSRDICQRGTSLTIQCQVDSQVTMMFWYRQQPGQSLTLIATANQGSEATYESGFVIDKFPISRPNLTFSTLTVSNMSPEDSSIYLCSGAGTQAETQYFGPGTRLLVL.

The chain is built from TRBV6-5 and TRBJ2-3; 9 bases agree with TRBD1. Trimming took 4 bases from V and 5 from J; bases not matched to a gene: 4. The length of the CDR3 is 14 residues. From germline, CDR1 is MNHEY and CDR2 SVGAGI. The CDR3 DNA is TGTGCCAGCAGTTCCGGACAGGGGTTAGATACGCAGTATTTT. As protein: CASSSGQGLDTQYF.

The V and J genes are TRBV9 and TRBJ2-3, with 7 bases aligning to TRBD1. V was clipped by 4 bases and J by 0 bases; unmatched bases: 23. The CDR3 has 21 amino acids. The germline V gene has CDR1 SGDLS and CDR2 YYNGEE. The CDR3 spells CASSYKFLGQELGRSTDTQYF. CDR3 nucleotides: TGTGCCAGCAGCTATAAGTTCTTAGGACAGGAGTTGGGTAGGAGCACAGATACGCAGTATTTT.

The CDR3 region is CASSERRDYNEQFF. The DNA of the CDR3 is TGTGCCAGCAGTGAACGGCGGGACTACAATGAGCAGTTCTTC. The chain employs TRBV2 and TRBJ2-1, with D maybe TRBD2 (6 bases). This CDR3 has 14 residues. From germline, CDR1 is SNHLY and CDR2 FYNNEI. V was pared by 2 bases and J by 3 bases, with 8 bases between.

The chain carries TRBV19 and TRBJ1-4; D perhaps matches TRBD1 (6 bases). Looked up from germline, CDR1 is LNHDA and CDR2 is SQIVND (reference sequence). CDR3 size: 17 residues. Trimming left V 3 bases short and J 4 bases short, with 18 bases between. The CDR3 region has the DNA TGTGCCAGTAGTATCGGACCGAGGGGGGGATATAATGAAAAACTGTTTTTT. Translated, it gives CASSIGPRGGYNEKLFF.

The chain couples TRBV15 to TRBJ2-3, with 14 nucleotides matching TRBD2. Germline V lookup: CDR1 LNHNV, CDR2 YYDKDF (reference sequence). Losses at the gene ends were 4 bases for V and 4 bases for J; bases not matched to a gene: 4. The CDR3 runs 16 residues. CDR3 loop: CATSKRTSGGSDTQYF. CDR3 coding DNA: TGTGCCACCAGCAAACGGACTAGCGGGGGGTCAGATACGCAGTATTTT.

The V call is TRBV12-3 or TRBV12-4, the J call TRBJ1-1; D possibly corresponds to TRBD1 (6 bases). The CDR3 has 13 amino acids. The V gene lost 6 bases and the J gene lost 1 base, with 9 bases spanning the gap. The CDR3 region is CASRRGQNTEAFF. The DNA of the CDR3 is TGTGCCAGCAGAAGGGGACAGAACACTGAAGCTTTCTTT.

The J gene is TRBJ2-2, the V gene TRBV24-1, with D uncertain. The CDR3 extends over 16 amino acids. Per germline, CDR1 KGHDR and CDR2 SFDVKD. Trimming took 5 bases from V and 0 from J, leaving 12 bases between them. CDR3 in amino acids: CATSAATTANTGELFF. The CDR3 DNA is TGTGCCACCAGTGCGGCCACCACAGCGAACACCGGGGAGCTGTTTTTT.

The chain couples TRBV19 to TRBJ1-3; D remains unclear. CDR1 LNHDA and CDR2 SQIVND come from the germline V gene (reference sequence). The CDR3 covers 15 residues. V was pared by 2 bases and J by 3 bases, with 11 bases between. CDR3: CASSISHGIGNTIYF. The CDR3 nucleotides are TGTGCCAGTAGTATAAGTCACGGGATTGGAAACACCATATATTTT.

V and J are TRBV7-8 and TRBJ2-3; TRBD2 agrees at 11 bases. Germline CDR1 and CDR2: SGHVS and FQNEAQ. Unmatched junction bases numbered 12, after V lost 5 bases and J lost 5 bases. This CDR3 spans 17 amino acids. This CDR3 is CASSRLAGRRGEDTQYF. In nucleotides, the CDR3 is TGTGCCAGCAGCAGACTAGCGGGAAGGCGGGGTGAAGATACGCAGTATTTT.

V gene TRBV13 combines with J gene TRBJ1-3; D is unresolved. Trimming cost V 11 bases and J 3 bases, with 14 bases left between them. The CDR3 runs to 13 residues. The germline CDR1 and CDR2 sequences are PRHDT and FYEKMQ (reference sequence). The CDR3 loop is CASLRSLGNTIYF. Here the CDR3 DNA reads TGTGCCTCATTAAGGAGTCTTGGAAACACCATATATTTT.

This CDR3 reads CASSMAGVGGGQSTQYF. Here the CDR3 DNA reads TGTGCCAGTAGTATGGCGGGAGTGGGGGGGGGCCAAAGTACGCAGTATTTT. The gene calls are TRBV19 and TRBJ2-3; TRBD2 might be the D (7 bases). The CDR3 has 17 residues. Germline CDR1 reads LNHDA; CDR2 reads SQIVND (reference sequence). Trimming cost V 3 bases and J 8 bases, with 24 bases left between them.

The V call is TRBV7-2, the J call TRBJ1-1; 10 nucleotides line up with TRBD1. CDR3 length equals 14 residues. The V gene's germline CDR1 is SGHTA and CDR2 FQGNSA. The V segment lost 4 bases and the J segment 6 bases; nucleotides outside the gene matches: 5. Written as DNA, the CDR3 is TGTGCCAGCAGCTCTGGGACAGGGGTGGCTGAAGCTTTCTTT. Protein product: CASSSGTGVAEAFF.

This rearrangement joins TRBV11-2 to TRBJ2-1; 9 bases align to TRBD1. Germline loops: CDR1 SGHAT, CDR2 FQNNGV. The CDR3 contains 16 residues. V dropped 8 bases and J dropped 6; count of bases not matched to a gene: 14. The chain's CDR3 is CASGTGPSLASNEQFF. The CDR3 nucleotides are TGTGCCAGCGGGACAGGGCCTAGCCTGGCCTCCAATGAGCAGTTCTTC.

The chain is built from TRBV9 and TRBJ2-3, with 9 bases that match TRBD2. CDR1 and CDR2 from the germline V gene are SGDLS and YYNGEE. After removal of 3 bases from V and 7 bases from J, the junction contained 9 bases not matched to a gene. This CDR3 contains 15 residues. The CDR3 nucleotides read TGTGCCAGCAGCGCGACCCAAGCGGGGGGCAATACGCAGTATTTT. Amino acid sequence: CASSATQAGGNTQYF. Based on the CDR3 plus reference TRBV9 and TRBJ2-3, the full variable domain is DSGVTQTPKHLITATGQRVTLRCSPRSGDLSVYWYQQSLDQGLQFLIQYYNGEERAKGNILERFSAQQFPDLHSELNLSSLELGDSALYFCASSATQAGGNTQYFGPGTRLTVL.

The chain uses TRBV11-3 and TRBJ2-5, with D maybe TRBD2 (6 bases). Trimming left V 2 bases short and J 0 bases short, with 13 bases between. Germline-derived CDR1 and CDR2 are SGHNT and YENEEA. There are 16 residues in the CDR3. The CDR3 DNA reads TGTGCCAGCAGCTTACAAGGTAGCGGTTACCAAGAGACCCAGTACTTC. Translating gives CASSLQGSGYQETQYF.

The rearrangement links TRBV29-1 to TRBJ2-2; TRBD1 is a possible D gene (5 bases). Germline CDR1 is SQVTM and CDR2 is ANQGSEA. The CDR3 runs to 12 residues. The ends were cut back, 6 bases at V and 5 bases at J, with 10 bases in the middle. CDR3 coding DNA: TGCAGCGTAGCAGGGAAGACCGGGGAGCTGTTTTTT. Protein product: CSVAGKTGELFF.

The CDR3 reads CASSPPGLAGGSEQYF. CDR3 coding DNA: TGTGCCAGCTCACCCCCGGGACTAGCGGGGGGGAGCGAGCAGTACTTC. V gene TRBV18 combines with J gene TRBJ2-7, with 16 bases lining up with TRBD2. J gave up 6 bases and V 3 bases, and 5 bases lay outside the gene matches. The CDR3 runs 16 residues. Germline V CDR1 and CDR2: KGHSH, LQKENI.

This clone was seen once. V is TRBV6-2 or TRBV6-3 and J is TRBJ1-5, with 8 bases lining up with TRBD1. Trimming at V came to 2 bases and at J to 0 bases, leaving 9 bases not matched to a gene. CDR1 is MNHEY and CDR2 is SVGEGT in the germline V gene. The CDR3 runs to 18 residues. CDR3 bases: TGTGCCAGCAGTTACGTCCAGGGGGCCGGGTATAGCAATCAGCCCCAGCATTTT. It encodes CASSYVQGAGYSNQPQHF.

This clone was found once. CDR3: CASSLIDRVSSYEQYF. CDR3 coding DNA: TGTGCCAGCAGCCTGATAGACAGGGTGTCCTCCTACGAGCAGTACTTC. The V call is TRBV7-9, the J call TRBJ2-7; 7 nucleotides align to TRBD1. CDR1 and CDR2 from the germline V gene are SEHNR and FQNEAQ (reference sequence). Unmatched junction bases numbered 10, after V lost 5 bases and J lost 0 bases. This CDR3 is built from 16 residues.

This chain uses TRBV7-2 with TRBJ2-3, with TRBD2 identical over 11 bases. CDR1 and CDR2 (germline): SGHTA, FQGNSA. J gave up 6 bases and V 6 bases, and 14 bases lay outside the gene matches. The CDR3 loop spans 17 amino acids. The CDR3 reads CASRRPDSGRARDTQYF. CDR3 nucleotide sequence: TGTGCCAGCAGACGACCCGATAGCGGGAGGGCCCGGGATACGCAGTATTTT. The variable domain in full, completed from reference TRBV7-2 and TRBJ2-3, reads GAGVSQSPSNKVTEKGKDVELRCDPISGHTALYWYRQSLGQGLEFLIYFQGNSAPDKSGLPSDRFSAERTGGSVSTLTIQRTQQEDSAVYLCASRRPDSGRARDTQYFGPGTRLTVL.